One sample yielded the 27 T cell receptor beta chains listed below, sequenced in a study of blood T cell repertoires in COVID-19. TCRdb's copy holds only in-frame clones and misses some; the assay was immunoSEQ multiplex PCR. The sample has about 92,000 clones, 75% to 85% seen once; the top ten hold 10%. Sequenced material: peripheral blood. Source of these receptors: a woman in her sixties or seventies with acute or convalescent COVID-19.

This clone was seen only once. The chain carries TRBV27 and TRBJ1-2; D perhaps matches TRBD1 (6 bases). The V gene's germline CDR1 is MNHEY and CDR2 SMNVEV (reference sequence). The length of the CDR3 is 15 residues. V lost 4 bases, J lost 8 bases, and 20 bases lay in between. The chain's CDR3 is CASSYVGQHATGYTF. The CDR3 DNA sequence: TGTGCCAGCAGTTATGTCGGACAGCATGCCACAGGCTACACCTTC.

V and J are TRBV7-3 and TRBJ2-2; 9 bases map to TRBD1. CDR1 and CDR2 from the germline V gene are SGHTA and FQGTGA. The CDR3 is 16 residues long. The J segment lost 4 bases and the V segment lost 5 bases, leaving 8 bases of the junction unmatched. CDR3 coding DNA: TGTGCCAGCAGCAGTGACAGGGGGACTGGCACCGGGGAGCTGTTTTTT. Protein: CASSSDRGTGTGELFF. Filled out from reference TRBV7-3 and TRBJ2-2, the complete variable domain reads GAGVSQTPSNKVTEKGKYVELRCDPISGHTALYWYRQSLGQGPEFLIYFQGTGAADDSGLPNDRFFAVRPEGSVSTLKIQRTERGDSAVYLCASSSDRGTGTGELFFGEGSRLTVL.

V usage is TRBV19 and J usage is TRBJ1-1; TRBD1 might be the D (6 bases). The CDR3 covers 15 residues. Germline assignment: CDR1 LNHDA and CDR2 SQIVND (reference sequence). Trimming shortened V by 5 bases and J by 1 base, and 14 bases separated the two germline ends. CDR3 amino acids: CASSGGGNPNTEAFF. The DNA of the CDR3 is TGTGCCAGTAGTGGGGGGGGCAACCCGAACACTGAAGCTTTCTTT.

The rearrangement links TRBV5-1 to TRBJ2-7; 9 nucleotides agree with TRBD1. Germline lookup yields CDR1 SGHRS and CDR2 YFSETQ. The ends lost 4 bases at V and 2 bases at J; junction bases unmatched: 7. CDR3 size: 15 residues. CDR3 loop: CASSGRTGATYEQYF. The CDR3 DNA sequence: TGCGCCAGCAGCGGGAGGACAGGGGCGACCTACGAGCAGTACTTC.

The CDR3 protein is CATSDSGGYGYTF. The CDR3 DNA reads as TGTGCCACCAGTGATTCCGGTGGCTATGGCTACACCTTC. The chain is built from TRBV24-1 and TRBJ1-2, with D unclear. Trimming shortened V by 2 bases and J by 4 bases, and 7 bases separated the two germline ends. The CDR3 runs to 13 residues. Germline loops: CDR1 KGHDR, CDR2 SFDVKD.

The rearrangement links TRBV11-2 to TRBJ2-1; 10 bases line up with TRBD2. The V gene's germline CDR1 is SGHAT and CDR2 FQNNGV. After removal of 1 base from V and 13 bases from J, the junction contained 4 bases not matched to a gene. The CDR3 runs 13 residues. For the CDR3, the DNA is TGTGCCAGCAGCTTAGGACTAGCGGGTGAACAGTTCTTC. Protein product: CASSLGLAGEQFF.

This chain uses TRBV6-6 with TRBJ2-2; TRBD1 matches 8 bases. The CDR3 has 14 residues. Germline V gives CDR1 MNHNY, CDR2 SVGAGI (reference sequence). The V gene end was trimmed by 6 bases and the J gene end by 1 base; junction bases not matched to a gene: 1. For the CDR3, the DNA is TGTGCCAGCAGGGACAGGGAGAACACCGGGGAGCTGTTTTTT. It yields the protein CASRDRENTGELFF.

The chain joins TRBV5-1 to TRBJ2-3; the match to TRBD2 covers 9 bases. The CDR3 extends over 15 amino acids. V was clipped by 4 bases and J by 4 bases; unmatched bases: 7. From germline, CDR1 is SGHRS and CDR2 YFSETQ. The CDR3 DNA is TGCGCCAGCAGCGAGGGACTAGCTAGGGCAGATACGCAGTATTTT. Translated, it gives CASSEGLARADTQYF.

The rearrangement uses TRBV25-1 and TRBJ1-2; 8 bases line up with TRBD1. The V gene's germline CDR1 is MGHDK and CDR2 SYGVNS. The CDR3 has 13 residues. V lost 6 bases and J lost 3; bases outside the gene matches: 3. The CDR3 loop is CASSETGDYGYTF. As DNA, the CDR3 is TGTGCCAGCAGCGAGACAGGGGACTATGGCTACACCTTC.

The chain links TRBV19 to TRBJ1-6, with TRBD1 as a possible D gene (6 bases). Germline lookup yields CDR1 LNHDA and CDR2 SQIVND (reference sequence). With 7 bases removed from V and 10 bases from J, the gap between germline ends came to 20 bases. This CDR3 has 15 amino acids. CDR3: CASTIGGGIRSPLHF. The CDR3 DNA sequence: TGTGCCAGTACCATTGGGGGGGGCATTCGCTCACCCCTCCACTTT. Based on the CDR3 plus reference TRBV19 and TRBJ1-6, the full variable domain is DGGITQSPKYLFRKEGQNVTLSCEQNLNHDAMYWYRQDPGQGLRLIYYSQIVNDFQKGDIAEGYSVSREKKESFPLTVTSAQKNPTAFYLCASTIGGGIRSPLHFGNGTRLTVT.

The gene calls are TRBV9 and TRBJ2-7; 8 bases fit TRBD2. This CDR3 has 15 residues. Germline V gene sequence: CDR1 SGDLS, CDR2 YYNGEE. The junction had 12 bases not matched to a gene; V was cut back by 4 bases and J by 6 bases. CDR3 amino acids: CASSLHGGGIVEQYF. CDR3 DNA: TGTGCCAGCAGCCTCCATGGCGGGGGGATAGTCGAGCAGTACTTC.

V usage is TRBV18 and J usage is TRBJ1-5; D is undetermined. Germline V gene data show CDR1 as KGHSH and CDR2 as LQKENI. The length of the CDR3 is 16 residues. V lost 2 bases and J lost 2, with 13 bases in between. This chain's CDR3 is CASSPIGRGGNQPQHF. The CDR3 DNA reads TGTGCCAGCTCACCAATCGGACGGGGAGGCAATCAGCCCCAGCATTTT.

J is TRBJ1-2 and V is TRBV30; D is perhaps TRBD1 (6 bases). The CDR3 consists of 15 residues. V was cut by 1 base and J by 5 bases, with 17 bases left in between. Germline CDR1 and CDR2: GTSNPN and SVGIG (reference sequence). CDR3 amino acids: CAWSAQGSEAYGYTF. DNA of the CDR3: TGTGCCTGGAGTGCTCAGGGGTCGGAGGCTTATGGCTACACCTTC.

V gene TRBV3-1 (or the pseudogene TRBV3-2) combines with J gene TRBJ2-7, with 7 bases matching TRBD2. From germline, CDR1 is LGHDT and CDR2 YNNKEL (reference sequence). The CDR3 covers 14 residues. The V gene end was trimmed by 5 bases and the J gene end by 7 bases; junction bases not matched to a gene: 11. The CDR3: CASSSGAGVWEQYF. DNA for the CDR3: TGTGCCAGCAGCTCTGGGGCGGGAGTATGGGAGCAGTACTTC.

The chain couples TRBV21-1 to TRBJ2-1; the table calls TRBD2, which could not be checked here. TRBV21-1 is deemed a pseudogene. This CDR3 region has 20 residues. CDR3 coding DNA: TGTGCCAGCAGCAAGGGGACTAGCGGGAGACACCCAGTGACCGAGGTGTCGGAGTTCTTC. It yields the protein CASSKGTSGRHPVTEVSEFF.

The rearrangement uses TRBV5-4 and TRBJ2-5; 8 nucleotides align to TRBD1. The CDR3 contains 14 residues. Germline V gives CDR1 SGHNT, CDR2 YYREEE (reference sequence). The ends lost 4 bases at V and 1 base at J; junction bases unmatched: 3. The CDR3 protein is CASSLGQVQETQYF. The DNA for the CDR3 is TGTGCCAGCAGCCTGGGACAGGTCCAAGAGACCCAGTACTTC.

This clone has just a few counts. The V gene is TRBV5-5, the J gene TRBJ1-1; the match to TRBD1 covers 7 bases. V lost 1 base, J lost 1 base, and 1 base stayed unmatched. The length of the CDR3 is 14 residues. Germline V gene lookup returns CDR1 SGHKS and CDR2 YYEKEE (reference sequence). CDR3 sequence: CASSLPGGNTEAFF. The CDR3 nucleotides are TGTGCCAGCAGCTTGCCAGGGGGGAACACTGAAGCTTTCTTT. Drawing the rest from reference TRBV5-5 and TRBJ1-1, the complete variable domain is DAGVTQSPTHLIKTRGQQVTLRCSPISGHKSVSWYQQVLGQGPQFIFQYYEKEERGRGNFPDRFSARQFPNYSSELNVNALLLGDSALYLCASSLPGGNTEAFFGQGTRLTVV.

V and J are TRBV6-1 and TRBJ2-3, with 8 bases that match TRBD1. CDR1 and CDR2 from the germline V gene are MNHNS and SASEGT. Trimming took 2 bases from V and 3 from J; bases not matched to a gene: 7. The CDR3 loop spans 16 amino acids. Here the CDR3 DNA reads TGTGCCAGCAGTGAACAGGCCAGGGGGCGTACAGATACGCAGTATTTT. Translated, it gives CASSEQARGRTDTQYF.

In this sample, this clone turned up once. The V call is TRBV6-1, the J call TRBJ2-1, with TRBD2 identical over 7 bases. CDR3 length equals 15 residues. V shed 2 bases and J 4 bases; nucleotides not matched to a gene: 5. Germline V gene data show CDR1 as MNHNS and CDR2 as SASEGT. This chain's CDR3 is CASSETAGAYNEQFF. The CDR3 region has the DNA TGTGCCAGCAGTGAAACCGCGGGAGCATACAATGAGCAGTTCTTC.

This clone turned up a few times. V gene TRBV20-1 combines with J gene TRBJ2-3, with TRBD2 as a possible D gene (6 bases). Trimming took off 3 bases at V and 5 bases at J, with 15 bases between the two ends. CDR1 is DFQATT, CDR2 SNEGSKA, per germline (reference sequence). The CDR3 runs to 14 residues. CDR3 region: CSASLRMGGDTQYF. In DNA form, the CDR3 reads TGCAGTGCTAGTCTCCGCATGGGAGGAGATACGCAGTATTTT.

The CDR3 sequence: CASSLEGGLGEQYF. The CDR3 DNA is TGTGCCAGCAGCTTGGAGGGGGGGCTAGGCGAGCAGTACTTC. The chain couples TRBV5-5 to TRBJ2-7; D may be TRBD2 (7 bases). The germline gives CDR1 SGHKS, CDR2 YYEKEE (reference sequence). This CDR3 contains 14 residues. V lost 0 bases to trimming and J lost 6 bases, with 13 bases between them.

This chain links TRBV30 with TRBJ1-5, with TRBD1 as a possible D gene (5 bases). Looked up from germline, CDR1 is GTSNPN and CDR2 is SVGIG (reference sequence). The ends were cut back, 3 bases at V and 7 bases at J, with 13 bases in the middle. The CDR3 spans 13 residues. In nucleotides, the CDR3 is TGTGCCTGGAGCCTCGGGGGAGGACAGCCCCAGCATTTT. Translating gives CAWSLGGGQPQHF. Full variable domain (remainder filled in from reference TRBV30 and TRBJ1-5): SQTIHQWPATLVQPVGSPLSLECTVEGTSNPNLYWYRQAAGRGLQLLFYSVGIGQISSEVPQNLSASRPQDRQFILSSKKLLLSDSGFYLCAWSLGGGQPQHFGDGTRLSIL.

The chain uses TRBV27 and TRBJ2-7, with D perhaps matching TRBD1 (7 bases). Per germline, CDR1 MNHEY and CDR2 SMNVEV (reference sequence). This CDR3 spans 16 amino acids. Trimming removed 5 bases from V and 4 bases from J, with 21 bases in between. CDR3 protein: CASSPAGTEIRYEQYF. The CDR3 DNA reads TGTGCCAGCAGTCCCGCGGGGACAGAGATTAGGTACGAGCAGTACTTC.

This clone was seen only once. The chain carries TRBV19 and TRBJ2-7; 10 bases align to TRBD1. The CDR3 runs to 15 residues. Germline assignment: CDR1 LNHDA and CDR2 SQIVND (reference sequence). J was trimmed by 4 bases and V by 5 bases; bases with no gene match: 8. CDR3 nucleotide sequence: TGTGCCAGTAGTTTACCGGGACAGGGGCCTTACGAGCAGTACTTC. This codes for CASSLPGQGPYEQYF.

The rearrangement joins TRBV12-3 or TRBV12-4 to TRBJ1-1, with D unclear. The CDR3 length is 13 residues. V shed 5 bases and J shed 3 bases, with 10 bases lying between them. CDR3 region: CASSPWEYTEAFF. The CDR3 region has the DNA TGTGCCAGCAGTCCCTGGGAGTACACTGAAGCTTTCTTT.

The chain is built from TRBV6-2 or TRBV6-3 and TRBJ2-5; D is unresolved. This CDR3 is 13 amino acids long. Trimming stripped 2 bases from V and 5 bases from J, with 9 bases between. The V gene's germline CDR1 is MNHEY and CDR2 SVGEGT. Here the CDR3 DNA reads TGTGCCAGCAGTTACCTCCCGAGGGAGACCCAGTACTTC. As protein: CASSYLPRETQYF.

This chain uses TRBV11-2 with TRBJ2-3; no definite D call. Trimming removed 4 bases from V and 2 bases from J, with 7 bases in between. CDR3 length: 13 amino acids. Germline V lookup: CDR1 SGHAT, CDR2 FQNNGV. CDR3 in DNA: TGTGCCAGCAGCTCCCTCTACACAGATACGCAGTATTTT. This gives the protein CASSSLYTDTQYF.